The 2 T cell receptor beta chains reported below all come from one sample, sequenced in a study of cytomegalovirus exposure and HLA in healthy donors. The PCR ran on 60 Vbeta and 13 Jbeta primers. The assay was immunoSEQ multiplex PCR, and TCRdb's table has in-frame clones only and misses some. The data show roughly 87,000 clones, around 79% seen once. Source material: PBMCs. The receptors originated from a middle-aged woman in good health and CMV-seropositive.

The chain recombines TRBV5-1 with TRBJ1-2; D is unclear. Germline CDR1 and CDR2: SGHRS and YFSETQ. V lost 4 bases and J 0 bases, leaving 16 bases between the germline ends. CDR3 length: 16 residues. CDR3 DNA: TGCGCCAGCAGCCCGTCCGATGGGAGGGCTAACTATGGCTACACCTTC. Protein: CASSPSDGRANYGYTF.

V gene TRBV2 combines with J gene TRBJ1-1; TRBD1 is a possible D gene (5 bases). This CDR3 has 13 amino acids. Deletions cut 4 bases from V and 4 bases from J, with 10 bases between. Germline V gene data show CDR1 as SNHLY and CDR2 as FYNNEI. The CDR3 loop is CASSARGSTEAFF. The DNA of the CDR3 is TGTGCCAGCAGTGCACGGGGGAGCACTGAAGCTTTCTTT.